This T cell receptor beta chain originates from a study of monozygotic twins with cystic fibrosis (dated by TCRdb to 2020 to 2023). With respect to the entire study: Approximately 3.3 micrograms of fragmented DNA went through 15 PCR cycles to produce barcoded libraries. To assess genetic influence on V and J gene usage, the study compared TCR beta repertoires within and across 16 monozygotic twin pairs with cystic fibrosis. Twins were ranked among 800 to 1,100 cohort participants for weight-for-height and FEVPerc (FEV1 disease centile) at the day of blood sampling. Data for three of the twin pairs had been reported previously in another context. The cohort comprised ten female and six male twin pairs aged roughly 2.0 to 40 years, median about 9.3 years, mostly children and adolescents. The paper's findings and limits, for the study overall: Simpson clonality was found to be generally low (median around 0.01), suggesting a naive-dominated repertoire, although higher clonality was observed in the most severely affected patients. Significantly higher nucleotide-identical clonotype sharing was observed within monozygotic CF twin pairs than between unrelated CF individuals (P = 0.000026, Mann-Whitney). The cohort was small, and no association was found between shared CDR3 numbers and age, concordance or disease severity. V gene usage was most similar to the co-twin for 13 of 16 pairs, and J usage for 8 of 16 pairs, suggesting genetic constraints.

The twin pairs came from the European Cystic Fibrosis Twin and Sibling Study Cohort, a cohort that recruited patients from approximately 160 CF clinics across 14 European countries. Zygosity and CFTR genotype were verified in-house, and zygosity was tested by multiplex PCR of nine short tandem repeat loci. Peripheral blood was sampled from each twin, with clinical parameters recorded on the day of blood sampling. Genomic DNA was isolated from peripheral blood cells with phenol/chloroform and kept in TE buffer at 4 degrees C. Following the manufacturer's instructions, the researchers used the immunoSEQ immune profiling system to amplify TCR beta CDR3 regions via multiplex PCR. An Illumina NextSeq system was used for sequencing. Concerning the study's data processing: The immunoSEQ Analyzer platform handled processing of the sequence data, and clonality was calculated by taking the square root of Simpson's index of productive rearrangements. Similarity in V and J usage was quantified by Jensen-Shannon distance, and CDR3 generation probabilities were calculated with OLGA. The researchers looked up shared CDR3 sequences in the immuneACCESS database (August 2020) and in VDJdb (December 2020). What TCRdb holds here is the immuneACCESS table cut down to in-frame rearrangements. Part of the clones is not present; checked against another copy, under half of the missing clones reflect an unresolved V gene, and the others are unexplained. V and J calls and clone size are given by that table; D and trimming were obtained from the DNA. The sample contains 30,000 to 45,000 clones, 84% of them found a single time. The ten most abundant clones make up around 1.5% of the sample.

Looking up the germline V gene yields CDR1 SGHRS and CDR2 YFSETQ. The CDR3 contains 14 residues, cysteine and phenylalanine counted. CDR3 DNA only is kept here, 42 bases in frame from base 1. The junction shows trimming of 4 bases on V and 6 bases on J, plus 17 bases between the germline ends. Of note for this clone: The antigen it recognizes is unknown. No base quality values were provided; no much bigger clone lies one nucleotide off.

Recombination joined TRBV5-1 with TRBJ2-7, with no confident D gene call. The sequencing sample was made of blood. This clonotype was obtained from a girl aged 2-10 years with cystic fibrosis. The DNA is as follows: TGCGCCAGCAGCCCTTTTGGGGAAGGGCGCGAGCAGTACTTC. This codes for CASSPFGEGREQYF.